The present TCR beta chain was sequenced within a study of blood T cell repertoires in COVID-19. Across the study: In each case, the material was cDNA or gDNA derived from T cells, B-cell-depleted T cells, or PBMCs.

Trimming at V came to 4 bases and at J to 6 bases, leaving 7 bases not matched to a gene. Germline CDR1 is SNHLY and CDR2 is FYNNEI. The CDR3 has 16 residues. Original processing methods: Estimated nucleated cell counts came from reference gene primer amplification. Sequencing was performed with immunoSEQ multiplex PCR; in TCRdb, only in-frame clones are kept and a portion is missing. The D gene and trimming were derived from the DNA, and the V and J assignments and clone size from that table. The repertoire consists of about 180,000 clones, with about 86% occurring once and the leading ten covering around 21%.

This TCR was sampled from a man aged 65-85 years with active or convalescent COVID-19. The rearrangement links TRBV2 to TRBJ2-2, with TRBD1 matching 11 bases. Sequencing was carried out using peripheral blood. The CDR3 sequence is CASSGTGGQVAGELFF. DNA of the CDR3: TGTGCCAGCAGTGGGACAGGGGGCCAGGTAGCCGGGGAGCTGTTTTTT.